Listed here are 15 T cell receptor beta chains from one sample, sequenced in a study of cytotoxic CD8 clonotypes in ibrutinib-treated CLL. Profiling relied on immunoSEQ multiplex PCR, and the TCRdb table lists in-frame clones only, not all of them. The table lists some 300,000 clones, roughly 79% of them singletons. This specimen consisted of PBMCs, obtained before ibrutinib treatment. These receptors came from a human donor with chronic lymphocytic leukemia.

The CDR3 DNA is TGTGCCAGCAGCTCCCCCGGTCCCGCGGGAGAGCAGTACTTC. This encodes CASSSPGPAGEQYF. The V call is TRBV7-2, the J call TRBJ2-7, with a possible D match to TRBD2 (6 bases). CDR1 and CDR2 (germline): SGHTA, FQGNSA. The CDR3 spans 14 residues. The V end was cut by 4 bases, the J end by 7 bases, with 17 bases between.

In regard to this clone: The identical CDR3 is also encoded by other nucleotide sequences in the sample. V usage is TRBV9 and J usage is TRBJ2-7, with TRBD2 identical over 9 bases. CDR1 is SGDLS, CDR2 YYNGEE, per germline. Losses at the gene ends were 3 bases for V and 4 bases for J; bases not matched to a gene: 2. There are 13 residues in the CDR3. CDR3 region: CASSAGLAYEQYF. DNA of the CDR3: TGTGCCAGCAGCGCGGGACTAGCATACGAGCAGTACTTC.

The genes are TRBV9 and TRBJ1-4, with D uncertain. This CDR3 contains 16 residues. Germline-derived CDR1 and CDR2 are SGDLS and YYNGEE. The V and J ends lost 0 bases and 0 bases respectively, with 9 bases between them. The CDR3 DNA is TGTGCCAGCAGCGTAGCTCTTACCTCAACTAATGAAAAACTGTTTTTT. This translates into CASSVALTSTNEKLFF. Variable domain in full (rest from reference TRBV9 and TRBJ1-4): DSGVTQTPKHLITATGQRVTLRCSPRSGDLSVYWYQQSLDQGLQFLIQYYNGEERAKGNILERFSAQQFPDLHSELNLSSLELGDSALYFCASSVALTSTNEKLFFGSGTQLSVL.

V gene TRBV28 combines with J gene TRBJ1-1; no reliable D call. Germline lookup yields CDR1 MDHEN and CDR2 SYDVKM. The CDR3 is 13 residues long. The V end was cut by 6 bases, the J end by 4 bases, with 12 bases between. CDR3 protein: CASRGFEGTEAFF. The CDR3, as DNA: TGTGCCAGCAGGGGTTTTGAAGGCACTGAAGCTTTCTTT.

V is TRBV27 and J is TRBJ2-7; 7 bases align to TRBD2. Trimming at V came to 5 bases and at J to 2 bases, leaving 6 bases not matched to a gene. The V gene's germline CDR1 is MNHEY and CDR2 SMNVEV (reference sequence). This CDR3 comprises 14 residues. The CDR3: CASSSGTTTYEQYF. The DNA of the CDR3 is TGTGCCAGCAGTAGCGGGACTACCACCTACGAGCAGTACTTC.

The chain uses TRBV28 and TRBJ1-1, with D perhaps TRBD1 (6 bases). The germline gives CDR1 MDHEN, CDR2 SYDVKM. V was cut by 10 bases and J by 6 bases, with 15 bases left in between. CDR3 length equals 12 residues. The CDR3 protein is CATGGSYAEAFF. CDR3 coding DNA: TGTGCCACCGGGGGCTCCTACGCTGAAGCTTTCTTT.

This clone was recorded a few times. This CDR3 reads CASRVTGAYQPQHF. DNA for the CDR3: TGTGCCAGCAGAGTTACAGGGGCCTATCAGCCCCAGCATTTT. The genes are TRBV6-1 and TRBJ1-5, with 7 bases aligning to TRBD1. The CDR3 sequence is 14 residues long. The V gene's germline CDR1 is MNHNS and CDR2 SASEGT. J was trimmed by 5 bases and V by 6 bases; bases with no gene match: 7.

The chain has TRBV10-1 and TRBJ2-2; D perhaps matches TRBD2 (5 bases). CDR1 WNHNN and CDR2 SYGVQD come from the germline V gene (reference sequence). V was pared by 2 bases and J by 0 bases, with 10 bases between. The CDR3 has 16 amino acids. Here the CDR3 reads CASSEVGGSNTGELFF. In DNA form, the CDR3 reads TGCGCCAGCAGTGAGGTGGGCGGGTCGAACACCGGGGAGCTGTTTTTT.

The chain joins TRBV5-1 to TRBJ2-1; 10 bases are shared with TRBD1. J lost 8 bases, V lost 3 bases, and 11 bases had no gene match. Germline V gene lookup returns CDR1 SGHRS and CDR2 YFSETQ. The CDR3 length is 16 residues. CDR3 sequence (DNA): TGCGCCAGCAGCTCCGTGAGGGACAGGGGTGGACATGAGCAGTTCTTC. Encoded protein: CASSSVRDRGGHEQFF.

The chain has TRBV4-3 and TRBJ1-2; TRBD1 aligns across 7 bases. Germline CDR1 is LGHNA and CDR2 is YSLEER. Unmatched junction bases numbered 4, after V lost 4 bases and J lost 2 bases. The CDR3 is 14 residues long. The CDR3, as DNA: TGCGCCAGCAGCCCTTCGACAGGGAACTATGGCTACACCTTC. It encodes CASSPSTGNYGYTF.

This sequence joins TRBV21-1 and TRBJ2-3; the table assigns TRBD2, which was not confirmed against the DNA. TRBV21-1 is given as a pseudogene. The CDR3 totals 19 residues. CDR3 residues: CASSMGGRRVLFVTDTQYF. In nucleotides, the CDR3 is TGTGCCAGCAGCATGGGCGGGCGGAGGGTGTTGTTTGTCACAGATACGCAGTATTTT.

The CDR3 bases are TGTGCCAGCAGCTTTGGGCCTCGGTCACCCCTCCACTTT. Encoded protein: CASSFGPRSPLHF. The chain couples TRBV5-4 to TRBJ1-6; D unclear. Germline V gives CDR1 SGHNT, CDR2 YYREEE (reference sequence). The V end was cut by 2 bases, the J end by 10 bases, with 10 bases between. CDR3 length equals 13 residues. The entire variable domain, with the rest obtained from reference TRBV5-4 and TRBJ1-6, is as follows: ETGVTQSPTHLIKTRGQQVTLRCSSQSGHNTVSWYQQALGQGPQFIFQYYREEENGRGNFPPRFSGLQFPNYSSELNVNALELDDSALYLCASSFGPRSPLHFGNGTRLTVT.

V gene TRBV2 combines with J gene TRBJ2-7; D unresolved. The CDR3 extends over 13 amino acids. Germline V CDR1 and CDR2: SNHLY, FYNNEI. The V gene lost 7 bases and the J gene lost 2 bases, with 12 bases spanning the gap. Here the CDR3 reads CASKVYNTYEQYF. The DNA of the CDR3 is TGTGCCAGCAAGGTATACAACACCTACGAGCAGTACTTC.

The chain uses TRBV29-1 and TRBJ2-1, with D unresolved. The CDR3 loop spans 15 amino acids. Germline CDR1 is SQVTM and CDR2 is ANQGSEA. V was shortened by 5 bases and J by 6 bases, with 20 bases between the two germline ends. The CDR3 bases are TGCAGCGTTTCTGAGTTCCCTCCGTGGGGCAATGAGCAGTTCTTC. Its translation: CSVSEFPPWGNEQFF.

The V gene is TRBV28, the J gene TRBJ2-7, with no clear D. Trimming shortened V by 3 bases and J by 7 bases, and 16 bases separated the two germline ends. This CDR3 is 14 amino acids long. The germline gives CDR1 MDHEN, CDR2 SYDVKM. DNA for the CDR3: TGTGCCAGCAGTTTCGTCCGGGCCTCCAGGGAGCAGTACTTC. It codes for CASSFVRASREQYF.